This record covers a single T cell receptor beta chain. The CDR3 sequence is 13 residues long. V was pared by 4 bases and J by 7 bases, with 10 bases between. CDR1 is WNHNN, CDR2 SYGVQD, per germline (reference sequence). The record originates from a study of cytomegalovirus exposure and HLA in healthy donors. The PCR made use of 60 Vbeta and 13 Jbeta primers. Only in-frame clones appear in the TCRdb table, and some are missing; sequencing was by immunoSEQ multiplex PCR. This sample yields approximately 110,000 clones, of which more than 65% are seen a single time; about 13% belongs to the top ten. This sequence joins TRBV10-1 and TRBJ2-2; D gene uncertain. Sequenced material: PBMCs. The sequence was obtained from a woman aged 40 to 49 in good health and CMV-seropositive. The CDR3 sequence is CASSGGSNGELFF. The CDR3 DNA sequence: TGCGCCAGCAGTGGAGGTAGCAACGGGGAGCTGTTTTTT.